The T cell receptor (beta chain) under discussion was sequenced for a study of T cell changes during pregnancy in multiple sclerosis. Sequencing was performed with immunoSEQ multiplex PCR; in TCRdb, only in-frame clones are kept and a portion is missing. Here the sample spans just under 80,000 clones, roughly 91% being singletons. V was clipped by 0 bases and J by 5 bases; unmatched bases: 19. Germline V lookup: CDR1 SGHVS, CDR2 FNYEAQ. This CDR3 is 21 amino acids long. The receptor comes from a female donor with multiple sclerosis, enrolled in a pregnancy study. J is TRBJ1-1 and V is TRBV7-6; 12 nucleotides line up with TRBD1. The input for sequencing was peripheral blood, taken in the first trimester of pregnancy. The CDR3 nucleotides are TGTGCCAGCAGCTTAGCGAAATCGAAGTACCCCGGGACAGGGGGCTTTACTGAAGCTTTCTTT. Translating gives CASSLAKSKYPGTGGFTEAFF.